This record looks at one T cell receptor (beta chain) sequence and its context. With V trimmed by 1 base and J by 7 bases, 14 bases remained unmatched. Per germline, CDR1 SGHDN and CDR2 FVKESK. CDR3 length equals 17 residues. This specimen comes from a study of blood T cell repertoires in COVID-19. The overall study: COVID-19 samples, acute and convalescent, were from the United States, Italy and Spain. PBMCs, B-cell-depleted T cells, or T cells provided the cDNA or gDNA that made up the material.

How the authors handled the data: Amplification of reference gene primers was used by the study to estimate nucleated cell counts. TCRdb's table, derived via immunoSEQ multiplex PCR, lists solely in-frame clones and lacks some. D and trimming were read from the DNA, whereas the V and J calls and clone size are those reported in that table. The table lists more than 75,000 clones, roughly nine tenths of them singletons, with about 2.5% in the top ten. The sequencing sample was made of peripheral blood. This receptor was obtained from a middle-aged man with acute or convalescent COVID-19. The genes are TRBV14 and TRBJ1-1; 8 nucleotides align to TRBD1. The CDR3 spells CASSQGVMRTGRIEAFF. The CDR3 DNA follows: TGTGCCAGCAGCCAAGGGGTCATGAGGACAGGGAGAATTGAAGCTTTCTTT. The variable domain in full, completed from reference TRBV14 and TRBJ1-1, reads EAGVTQFPSHSVIEKGQTVTLRCDPISGHDNLYWYRRVMGKEIKFLLHFVKESKQDESGMPNNRFLAERTGGTYSTLKVQPAELEDSGVYFCASSQGVMRTGRIEAFFGQGTRLTVV.